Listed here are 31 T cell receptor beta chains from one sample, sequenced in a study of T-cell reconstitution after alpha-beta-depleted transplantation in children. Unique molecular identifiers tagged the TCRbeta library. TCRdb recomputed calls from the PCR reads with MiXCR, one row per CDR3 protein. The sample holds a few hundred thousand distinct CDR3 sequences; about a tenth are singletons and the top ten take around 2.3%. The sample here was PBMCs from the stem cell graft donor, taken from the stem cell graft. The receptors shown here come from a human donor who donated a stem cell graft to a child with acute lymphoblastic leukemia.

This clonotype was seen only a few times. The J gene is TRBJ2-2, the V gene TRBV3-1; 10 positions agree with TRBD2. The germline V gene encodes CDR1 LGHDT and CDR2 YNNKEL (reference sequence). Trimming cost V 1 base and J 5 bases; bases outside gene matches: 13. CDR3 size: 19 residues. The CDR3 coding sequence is TGTGCCAGCAGCCAAGTGCTAGCGGGAGCCAGGGTGCGGACCGGGGAGCTGTTTTTT. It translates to CASSQVLAGARVRTGELFF.

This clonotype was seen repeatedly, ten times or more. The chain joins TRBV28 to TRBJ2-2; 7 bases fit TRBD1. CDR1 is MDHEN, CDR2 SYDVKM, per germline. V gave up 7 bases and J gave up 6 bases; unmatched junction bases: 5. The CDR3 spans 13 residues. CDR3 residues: CASITGAAGELFF. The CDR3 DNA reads TGTGCCAGCATAACAGGGGCGGCCGGGGAGCTGTTTTTT.

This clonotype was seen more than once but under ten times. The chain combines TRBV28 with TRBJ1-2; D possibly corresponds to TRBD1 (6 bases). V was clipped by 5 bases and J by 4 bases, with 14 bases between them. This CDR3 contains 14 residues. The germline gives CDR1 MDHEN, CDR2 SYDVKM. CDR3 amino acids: CASSPGTPRYGYTF. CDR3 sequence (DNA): TGTGCCAGCAGTCCCGGGACACCGCGCTATGGCTACACCTTC.

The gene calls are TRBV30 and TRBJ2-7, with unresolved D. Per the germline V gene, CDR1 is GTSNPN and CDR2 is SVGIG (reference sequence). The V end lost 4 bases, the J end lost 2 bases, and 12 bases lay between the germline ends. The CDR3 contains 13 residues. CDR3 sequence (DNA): TGTGCCTGGAATAGCCAGTCCCCCTACGAGCAGTACTTC. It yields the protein CAWNSQSPYEQYF.

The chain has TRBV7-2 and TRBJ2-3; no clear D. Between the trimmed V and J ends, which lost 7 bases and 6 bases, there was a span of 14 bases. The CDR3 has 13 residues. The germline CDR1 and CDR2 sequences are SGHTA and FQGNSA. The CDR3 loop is CASTLTKADTQYF. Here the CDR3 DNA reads TGTGCCAGCACCCTCACGAAGGCGGATACGCAGTATTTT. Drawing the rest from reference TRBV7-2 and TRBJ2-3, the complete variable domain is GAGVSQSPSNKVTEKGKDVELRCDPISGHTALYWYRQSLGQGLEFLIYFQGNSAPDKSGLPSDRFSAERTGGSVSTLTIQRTQQEDSAVYLCASTLTKADTQYFGPGTRLTVL.

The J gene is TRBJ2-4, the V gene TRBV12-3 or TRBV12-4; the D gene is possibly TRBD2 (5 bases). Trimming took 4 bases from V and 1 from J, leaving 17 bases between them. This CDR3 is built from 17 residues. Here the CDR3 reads CASSSSSGLGAKNIQYF. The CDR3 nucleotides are TGTGCCAGCAGTTCCTCATCGGGATTAGGTGCCAAAAACATTCAGTACTTC.

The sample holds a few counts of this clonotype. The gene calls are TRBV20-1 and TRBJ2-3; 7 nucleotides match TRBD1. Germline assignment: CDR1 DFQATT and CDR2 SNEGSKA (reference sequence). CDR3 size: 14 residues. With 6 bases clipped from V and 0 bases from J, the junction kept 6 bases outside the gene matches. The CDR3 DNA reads TGCAGTGCAGACCGGGGACAGAGCACAGATACGCAGTATTTT. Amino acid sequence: CSADRGQSTDTQYF.

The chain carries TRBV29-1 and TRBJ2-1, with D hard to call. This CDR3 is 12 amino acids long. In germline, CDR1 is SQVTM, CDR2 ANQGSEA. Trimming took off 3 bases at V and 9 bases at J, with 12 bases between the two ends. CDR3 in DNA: TGCAGCGTTGATGGGCCGCTCGGTGAGCAGTTCTTC. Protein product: CSVDGPLGEQFF.

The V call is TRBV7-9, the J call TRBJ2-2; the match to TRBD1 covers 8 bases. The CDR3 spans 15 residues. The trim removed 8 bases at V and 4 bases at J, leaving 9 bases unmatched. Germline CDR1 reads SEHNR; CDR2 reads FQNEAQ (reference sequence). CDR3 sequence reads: CASGTDRVATGELFF. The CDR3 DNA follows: TGTGCCAGCGGGACGGACAGGGTGGCCACCGGGGAGCTGTTTTTT.

CDR3 amino acids: CASSLVLAGLQYF. The DNA of the CDR3 is TGTGCCAGCAGCTTAGTACTAGCAGGCCTCCAGTACTTC. This sequence joins TRBV7-2 and TRBJ2-7, with D maybe TRBD2 (6 bases). The CDR3 consists of 13 residues. V was shortened by 1 base and J by 10 bases, with 14 bases between the two germline ends. CDR1 SGHTA and CDR2 FQGNSA come from the germline V gene.

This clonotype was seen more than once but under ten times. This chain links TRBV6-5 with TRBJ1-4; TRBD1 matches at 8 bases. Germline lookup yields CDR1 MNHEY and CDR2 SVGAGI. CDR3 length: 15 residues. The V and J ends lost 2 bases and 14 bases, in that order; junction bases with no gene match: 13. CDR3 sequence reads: CASSYGGQGALFLFF. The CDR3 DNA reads TGTGCCAGCAGTTACGGCGGACAGGGAGCCTTGTTTCTGTTTTTT.

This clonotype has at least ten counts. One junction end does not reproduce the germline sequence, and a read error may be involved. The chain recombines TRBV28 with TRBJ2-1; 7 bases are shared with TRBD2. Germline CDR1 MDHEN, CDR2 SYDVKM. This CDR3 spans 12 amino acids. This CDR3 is CASSSQWRERLF. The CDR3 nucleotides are TGTGCCAGCAGTTCCCAGTGGCGGGAGCGGCTCTTC.

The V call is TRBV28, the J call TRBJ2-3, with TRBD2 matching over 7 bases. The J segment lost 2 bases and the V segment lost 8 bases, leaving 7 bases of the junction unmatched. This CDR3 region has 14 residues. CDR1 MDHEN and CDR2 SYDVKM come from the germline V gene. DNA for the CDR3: TGTGCCAGCCATTCTAGCGGTAACACAGATACGCAGTATTTT. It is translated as CASHSSGNTDTQYF. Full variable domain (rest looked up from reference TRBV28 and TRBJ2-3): DVKVTQSSRYLVKRTGEKVFLECVQDMDHENMFWYRQDPGLGLRLIYFSYDVKMKEKGDIPEGYSVSREKKERFSLILESASTNQTSMYLCASHSSGNTDTQYFGPGTRLTVL.

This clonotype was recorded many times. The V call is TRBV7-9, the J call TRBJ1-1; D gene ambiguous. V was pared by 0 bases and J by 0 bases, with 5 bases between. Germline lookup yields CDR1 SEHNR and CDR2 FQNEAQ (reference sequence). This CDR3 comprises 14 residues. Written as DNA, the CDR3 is TGTGCCAGCAGCTTAGCCCAAATGAACACTGAAGCTTTCTTT. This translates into CASSLAQMNTEAFF.

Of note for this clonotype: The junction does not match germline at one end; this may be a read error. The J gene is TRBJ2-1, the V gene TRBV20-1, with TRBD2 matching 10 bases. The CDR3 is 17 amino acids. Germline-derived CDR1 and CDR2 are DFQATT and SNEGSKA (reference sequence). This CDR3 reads CCARDPQLAGIYNDQFF. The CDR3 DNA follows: TGCTGTGCTAGAGATCCCCAACTAGCGGGAATATACAATGACCAGTTCTTC.

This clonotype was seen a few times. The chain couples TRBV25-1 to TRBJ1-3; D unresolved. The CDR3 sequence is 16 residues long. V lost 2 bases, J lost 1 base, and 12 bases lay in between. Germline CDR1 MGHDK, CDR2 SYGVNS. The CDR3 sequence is CASSEVEILSGNTIYF. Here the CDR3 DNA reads TGTGCCAGCAGTGAAGTAGAGATCTTATCTGGAAACACCATATATTTT.

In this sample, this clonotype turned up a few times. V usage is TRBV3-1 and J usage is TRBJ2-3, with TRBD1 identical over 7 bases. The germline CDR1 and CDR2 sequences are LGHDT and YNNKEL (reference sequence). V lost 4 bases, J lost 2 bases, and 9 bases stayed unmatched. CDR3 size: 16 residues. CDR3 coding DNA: TGTGCCAGCAGCCTCTCATCCGGGACAGCCACAGATACGCAGTATTTT. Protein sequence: CASSLSSGTATDTQYF.

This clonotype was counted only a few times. CDR3 sequence reads: CASSGGQGGQPQHF. The CDR3 region has the DNA TGTGCCAGCAGTGGGGGACAGGGAGGTCAGCCCCAGCATTTT. The chain links TRBV12-3 or TRBV12-4 to TRBJ1-5, with 9 bases identical to TRBD1. The CDR3 contains 14 residues. Trimming at V came to 5 bases and at J to 6 bases, leaving 5 bases not matched to a gene.

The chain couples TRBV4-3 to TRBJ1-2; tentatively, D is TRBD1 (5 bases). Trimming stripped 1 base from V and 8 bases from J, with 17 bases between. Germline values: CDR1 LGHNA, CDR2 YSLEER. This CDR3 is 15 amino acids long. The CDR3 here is CASSQAPTVFGGYTF. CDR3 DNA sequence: TGCGCCAGCAGCCAAGCTCCGACAGTATTTGGAGGCTACACCTTC.

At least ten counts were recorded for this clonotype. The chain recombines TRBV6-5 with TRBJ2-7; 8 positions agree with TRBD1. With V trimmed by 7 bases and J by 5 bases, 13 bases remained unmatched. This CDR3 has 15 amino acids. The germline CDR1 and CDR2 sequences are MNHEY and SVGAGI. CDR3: CASTMTGAAVNEQYF. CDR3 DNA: TGTGCCAGCACTATGACAGGGGCGGCCGTTAACGAGCAGTACTTC.

The CDR3 coding sequence is TGTGCCAGCAGTTACCGGGACGGAAATGAGCAGTTCTTC. Residues: CASSYRDGNEQFF. This chain joins TRBV6-2 or TRBV6-3 and TRBJ2-1; either TRBD1 or TRBD2 may fit D (5 bases each). V was trimmed by 2 bases and J by 7 bases, leaving 9 bases between them. The germline gives CDR1 MNHEY, CDR2 SVGEGT. CDR3 size: 13 residues.

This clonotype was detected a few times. The CDR3 loop reads CASLKRTLNTGELFF. The CDR3 DNA reads TGTGCCAGCCTTAAGAGGACTTTGAACACCGGGGAGCTGTTTTTT. The chain recombines TRBV28 with TRBJ2-2; maybe TRBD2 (5 bases). Trimming shortened V by 8 bases and J by 1 base, and 14 bases separated the two germline ends. This CDR3 contains 15 residues. Per the germline V gene, CDR1 is MDHEN and CDR2 is SYDVKM.

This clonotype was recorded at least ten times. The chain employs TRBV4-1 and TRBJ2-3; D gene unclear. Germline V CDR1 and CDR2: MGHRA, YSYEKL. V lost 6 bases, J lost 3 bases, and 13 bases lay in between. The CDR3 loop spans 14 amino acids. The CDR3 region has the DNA TGCGCCAGCAGAGACCGGACCGCGACAGATACGCAGTATTTT. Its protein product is CASRDRTATDTQYF.

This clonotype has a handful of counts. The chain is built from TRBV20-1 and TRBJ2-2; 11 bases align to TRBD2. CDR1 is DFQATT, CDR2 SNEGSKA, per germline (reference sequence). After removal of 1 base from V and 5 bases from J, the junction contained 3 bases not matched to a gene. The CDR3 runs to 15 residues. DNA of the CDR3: TGCAGTGCTAGAGTGCTAGCGGGGGGAACCGGGGAGCTGTTTTTT. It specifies CSARVLAGGTGELFF.

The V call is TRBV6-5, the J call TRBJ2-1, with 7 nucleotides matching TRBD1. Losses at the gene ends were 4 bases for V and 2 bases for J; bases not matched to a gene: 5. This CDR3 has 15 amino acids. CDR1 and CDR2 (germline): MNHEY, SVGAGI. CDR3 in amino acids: CASSFPGQTYNEQFF. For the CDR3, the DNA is TGTGCCAGCAGTTTCCCGGGACAGACCTACAATGAGCAGTTCTTC.

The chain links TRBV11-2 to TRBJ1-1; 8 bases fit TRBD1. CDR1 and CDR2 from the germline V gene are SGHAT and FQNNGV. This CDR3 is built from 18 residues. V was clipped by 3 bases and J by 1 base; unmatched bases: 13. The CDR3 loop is CASSLVLGQGAKNTEAFF. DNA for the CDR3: TGTGCCAGCAGCTTGGTCCTAGGGCAGGGGGCCAAGAACACTGAAGCTTTCTTT. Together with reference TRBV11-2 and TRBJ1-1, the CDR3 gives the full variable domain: EAGVAQSPRYKIIEKRQSVAFWCNPISGHATLYWYQQILGQGPKLLIQFQNNGVVDDSQLPKDRFSAERLKGVDSTLKIQPAKLEDSAVYLCASSLVLGQGAKNTEAFFGQGTRLTVV.

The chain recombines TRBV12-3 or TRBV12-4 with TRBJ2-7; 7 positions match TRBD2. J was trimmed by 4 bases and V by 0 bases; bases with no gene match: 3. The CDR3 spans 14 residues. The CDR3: CASSLAAGEYEQYF. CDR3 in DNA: TGTGCCAGCAGTTTAGCGGCGGGGGAGTACGAGCAGTACTTC.

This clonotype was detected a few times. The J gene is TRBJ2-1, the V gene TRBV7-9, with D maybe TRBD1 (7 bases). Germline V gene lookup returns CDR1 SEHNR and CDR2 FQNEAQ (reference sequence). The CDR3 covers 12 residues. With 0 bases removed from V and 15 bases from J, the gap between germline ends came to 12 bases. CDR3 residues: CASSLAAGGLFF. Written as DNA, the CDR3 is TGTGCCAGCAGCTTAGCGGCAGGGGGACTGTTCTTC.

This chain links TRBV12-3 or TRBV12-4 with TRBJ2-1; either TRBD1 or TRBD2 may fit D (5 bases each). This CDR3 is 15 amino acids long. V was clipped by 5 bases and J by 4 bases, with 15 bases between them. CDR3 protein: CASSDMRGGYNEQFF. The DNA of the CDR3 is TGTGCCAGCAGTGATATGAGGGGTGGGTACAATGAGCAGTTCTTC.

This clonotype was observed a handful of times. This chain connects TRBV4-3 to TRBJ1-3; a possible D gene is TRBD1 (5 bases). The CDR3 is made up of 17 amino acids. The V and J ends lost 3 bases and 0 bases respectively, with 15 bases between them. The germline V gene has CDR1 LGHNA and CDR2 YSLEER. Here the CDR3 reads CASSQTQARVSGNTIYF. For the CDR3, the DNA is TGCGCCAGCAGCCAGACACAAGCCAGGGTCTCTGGAAACACCATATATTTT.

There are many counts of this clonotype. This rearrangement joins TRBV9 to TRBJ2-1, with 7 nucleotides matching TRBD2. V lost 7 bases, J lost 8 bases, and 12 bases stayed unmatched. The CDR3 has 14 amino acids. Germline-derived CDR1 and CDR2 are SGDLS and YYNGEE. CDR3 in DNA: TGTGCCAGCGGAAGTGGGAGGGCCGCAGATGAGCAGTTCTTC. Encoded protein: CASGSGRAADEQFF.